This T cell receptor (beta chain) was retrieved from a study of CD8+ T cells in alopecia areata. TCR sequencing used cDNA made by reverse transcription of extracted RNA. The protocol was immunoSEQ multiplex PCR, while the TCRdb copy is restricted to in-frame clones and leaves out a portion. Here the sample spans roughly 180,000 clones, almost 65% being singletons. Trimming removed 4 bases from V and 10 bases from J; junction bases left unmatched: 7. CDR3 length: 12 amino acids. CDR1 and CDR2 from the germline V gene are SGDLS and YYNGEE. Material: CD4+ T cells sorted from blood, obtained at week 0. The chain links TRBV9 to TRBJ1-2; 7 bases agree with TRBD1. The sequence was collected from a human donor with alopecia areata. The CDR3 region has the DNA TGTGCCAGCAGCCCAGGGGGGCATTCCTACACCTTC. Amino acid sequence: CASSPGGHSYTF.